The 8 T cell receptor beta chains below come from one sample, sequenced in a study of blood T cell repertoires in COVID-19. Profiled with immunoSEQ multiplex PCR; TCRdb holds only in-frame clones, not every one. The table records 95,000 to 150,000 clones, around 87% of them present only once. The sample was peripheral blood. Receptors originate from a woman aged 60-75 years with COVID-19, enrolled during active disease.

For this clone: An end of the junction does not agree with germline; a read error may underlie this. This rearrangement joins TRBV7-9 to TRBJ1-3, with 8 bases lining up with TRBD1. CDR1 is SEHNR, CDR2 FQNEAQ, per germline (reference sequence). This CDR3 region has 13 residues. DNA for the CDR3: TGTGCCAGCAGCTTAGAGGGACAGGTCGGATTGGATTTT. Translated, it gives CASSLEGQVGLDF.

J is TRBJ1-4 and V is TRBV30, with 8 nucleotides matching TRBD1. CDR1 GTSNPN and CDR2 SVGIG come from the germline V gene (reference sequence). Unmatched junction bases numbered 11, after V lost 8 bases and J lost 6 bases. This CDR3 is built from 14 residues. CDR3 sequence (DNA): TGTGCCGGACACCAGGGGGCCGGAGATGAAAAACTGTTTTTT. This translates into CAGHQGAGDEKLFF. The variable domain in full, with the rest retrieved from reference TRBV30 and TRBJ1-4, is SQTIHQWPATLVQPVGSPLSLECTVEGTSNPNLYWYRQAAGRGLQLLFYSVGIGQISSEVPQNLSASRPQDRQFILSSKKLLLSDSGFYLCAGHQGAGDEKLFFGSGTQLSVL.

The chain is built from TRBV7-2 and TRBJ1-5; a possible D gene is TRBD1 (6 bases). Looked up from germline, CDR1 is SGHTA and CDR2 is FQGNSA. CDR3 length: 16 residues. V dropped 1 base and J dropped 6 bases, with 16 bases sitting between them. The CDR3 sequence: CASSLDSAGAFQPQHF. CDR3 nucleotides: TGTGCCAGCAGCTTAGATTCGGCAGGGGCGTTTCAGCCCCAGCATTTT.

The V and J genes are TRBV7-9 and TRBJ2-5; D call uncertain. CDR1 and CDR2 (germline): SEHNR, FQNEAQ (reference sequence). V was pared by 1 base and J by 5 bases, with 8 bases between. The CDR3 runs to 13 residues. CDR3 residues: CASSLGGLETQYF. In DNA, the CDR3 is TGTGCCAGCAGCTTAGGCGGCCTGGAGACCCAGTACTTC.

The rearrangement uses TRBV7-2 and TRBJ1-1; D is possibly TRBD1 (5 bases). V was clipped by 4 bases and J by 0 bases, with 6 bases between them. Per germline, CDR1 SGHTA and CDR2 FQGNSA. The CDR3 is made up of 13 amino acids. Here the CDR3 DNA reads TGTGCCAGCAGCTCGACAGTGAACACTGAAGCTTTCTTT. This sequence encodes CASSSTVNTEAFF.

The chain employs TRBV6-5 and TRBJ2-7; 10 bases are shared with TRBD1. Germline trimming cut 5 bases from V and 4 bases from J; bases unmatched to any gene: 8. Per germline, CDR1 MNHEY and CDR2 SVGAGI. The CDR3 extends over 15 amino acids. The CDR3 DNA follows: TGTGCCAGCAGTCCCCTAGGACAGGGGGAGTACGAGCAGTACTTC. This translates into CASSPLGQGEYEQYF.

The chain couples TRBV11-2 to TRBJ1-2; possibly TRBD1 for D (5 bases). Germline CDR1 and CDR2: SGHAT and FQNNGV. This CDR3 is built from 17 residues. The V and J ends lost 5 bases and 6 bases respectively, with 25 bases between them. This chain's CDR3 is CASSPSGFGGFRDGYTF. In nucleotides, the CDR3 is TGTGCCAGCAGCCCTTCCGGTTTTGGGGGGTTCAGAGATGGCTACACCTTC.

The CDR3 loop reads CASSGTANTEAFF. The CDR3 DNA reads TGCGCCAGCAGCGGGACAGCGAACACTGAAGCTTTCTTT. The chain is built from TRBV5-1 and TRBJ1-1, with 7 bases identical to TRBD1. This CDR3 is built from 13 residues. Per the germline V gene, CDR1 is SGHRS and CDR2 is YFSETQ. With V trimmed by 4 bases and J by 1 base, 1 base remained unmatched.